One and the same sample provided the 14 T cell receptor beta chains below, sequenced in a study of blood T cell repertoires in COVID-19. Using immunoSEQ multiplex PCR, the repertoire was profiled, and TCRdb retains in-frame clones only, with some absent. The data hold under 30,000 clones, with 86% observed a single time. Sequencing was carried out using peripheral blood. These receptors all come from a man in his fifties with active COVID-19.

The genes are TRBV5-6 and TRBJ2-7; perhaps TRBD1 as D (6 bases). Trimming left V 5 bases short and J 2 bases short, with 14 bases between. The CDR3 spans 14 residues. Germline V gene lookup returns CDR1 SGHDT and CDR2 YYEEEE. The CDR3: CASRRRDTTYEQYF. CDR3 DNA: TGTGCCAGCAGGCGCCGGGACACCACCTACGAGCAGTACTTC.

In DNA, the CDR3 is TGTGCCAGCTCACCTACAGAAAGCGGGGGGACAGATACGCAGTATTTT. Encoded protein: CASSPTESGGTDTQYF. The chain is built from TRBV18 and TRBJ2-3; 9 nucleotides line up with TRBD2. Germline CDR1 reads KGHSH; CDR2 reads LQKENI. The junction had 7 bases not matched to a gene; V was cut back by 3 bases and J by 3 bases. CDR3 length: 16 amino acids.

The V call is TRBV19, the J call TRBJ1-2; perhaps TRBD1 as D (6 bases). From germline, CDR1 is LNHDA and CDR2 SQIVND (reference sequence). The V gene lost 5 bases and the J gene lost 3 bases, with 19 bases spanning the gap. The CDR3 has 16 residues. CDR3 loop: CASSGGLITNYYGYTF. The CDR3 nucleotides are TGTGCCAGTAGTGGGGGCCTTATAACAAACTACTATGGCTACACCTTC.

The chain employs TRBV4-1 and TRBJ2-1; weak D call: TRBD2 (5 bases). V lost 5 bases and J lost 13, with 12 bases in between. The V gene's germline CDR1 is MGHRA and CDR2 YSYEKL. The CDR3 is 11 residues long. The CDR3 DNA reads TGCGCCAGCAGCGAACCGGGATCCCAGTTCTTC. Residues: CASSEPGSQFF.

This sequence joins TRBV2 and TRBJ2-7; 8 bases are shared with TRBD1. Germline CDR1 and CDR2: SNHLY and FYNNEI. The CDR3 consists of 15 residues. The J segment lost 5 bases and the V segment lost 7 bases, leaving 13 bases of the junction unmatched. CDR3 sequence reads: CASTGQGNSWDEQYF. The CDR3 nucleotides are TGTGCCAGCACTGGACAGGGAAACTCCTGGGACGAGCAGTACTTC. Full variable domain (missing parts from reference TRBV2 and TRBJ2-7): EPEVTQTPSHQVTQMGQEVILRCVPISNHLYFYWYRQILGQKVEFLVSFYNNEISEKSEIFDDQFSVERPDGSNFTLKIRSTKLEDSAMYFCASTGQGNSWDEQYFGPGTRLTVT.

This clone has only a few counts. The V call is TRBV19, the J call TRBJ2-3, with D uncertain. Trimming left V 2 bases short and J 2 bases short, with 8 bases between. The CDR3 totals 14 residues. Germline-derived CDR1 and CDR2 are LNHDA and SQIVND (reference sequence). CDR3 region: CASSITTNTDTQYF. Written as DNA, the CDR3 is TGTGCCAGTAGTATAACTACCAACACAGATACGCAGTATTTT.

The chain carries TRBV15 and TRBJ1-4, with D possibly matching TRBD1 (6 bases). The CDR3 is 15 amino acids. The V and J ends lost 0 bases and 4 bases respectively, with 9 bases between them. CDR1 LNHNV and CDR2 YYDKDF come from the germline V gene (reference sequence). The CDR3 nucleotides are TGTGCCACCAGCAGAGATCCCAGGGGTAATGAAAAACTGTTTTTT. Translation: CATSRDPRGNEKLFF. The variable domain in full, with the rest retrieved from reference TRBV15 and TRBJ1-4, is DAMVIQNPRYQVTQFGKPVTLSCSQTLNHNVMYWYQQKSSQAPKLLFHYYDKDFNNEADTPDNFQSRRPNTSFCFLDIRSPGLGDTAMYLCATSRDPRGNEKLFFGSGTQLSVL.

This clone has only one observation. V is TRBV3-1 (or the pseudogene TRBV3-2) and J is TRBJ2-3; 13 nucleotides match TRBD2. This CDR3 has 15 amino acids. In germline, CDR1 is LGHDT, CDR2 YNNKEL (reference sequence). V gave up 6 bases and J gave up 3 bases; unmatched junction bases: 3. The CDR3 DNA sequence: TGTGCCAGCAGTCGGGGACTAGCGGGAACAGATACGCAGTATTTT. Amino acid sequence: CASSRGLAGTDTQYF.

This chain links TRBV30 with TRBJ2-1; 11 bases agree with TRBD2. The CDR3 totals 14 residues. V lost 7 bases and J lost 15; bases outside the gene matches: 17. Germline lookup yields CDR1 GTSNPN and CDR2 SVGIG (reference sequence). The CDR3 nucleotides read TGTGCCTCCCCAGGTTTGCTAGCGGGAGGTGAACTGTTCTTC. It codes for CASPGLLAGGELFF.

The chain employs TRBV27 and TRBJ2-7, with D uncertain. The V gene lost 5 bases and the J gene lost 2 bases, with 4 bases spanning the gap. Germline CDR1 is MNHEY and CDR2 is SMNVEV (reference sequence). The CDR3 has 11 amino acids. The CDR3 is CASSPAYEQYF. In DNA form, the CDR3 reads TGTGCCAGCAGTCCCGCCTACGAGCAGTACTTC.

This clone has only one observation. The rearrangement links TRBV7-9 to TRBJ2-7; D is unclear. The germline V gene has CDR1 SEHNR and CDR2 FQNEAQ (reference sequence). This CDR3 is 13 amino acids long. V was clipped by 4 bases and J by 0 bases, with 7 bases between them. CDR3 nucleotide sequence: TGTGCCAGCAGCTCTCGTTACTCCTACGAGCAGTACTTC. It specifies CASSSRYSYEQYF.

The CDR3 DNA follows: TGTGCCAGCAGTTTCCCAGATACAGGGACATACTACAATGAGCAGTTCTTC. Encoded protein: CASSFPDTGTYYNEQFF. V gene TRBV28 combines with J gene TRBJ2-1; TRBD1 is a possible D gene (6 bases). V lost 3 bases, J lost 3 bases, and 18 bases lay in between. This CDR3 is built from 17 residues. Germline lookup yields CDR1 MDHEN and CDR2 SYDVKM. The variable domain in full, with the rest retrieved from reference TRBV28 and TRBJ2-1, is DVKVTQSSRYLVKRTGEKVFLECVQDMDHENMFWYRQDPGLGLRLIYFSYDVKMKEKGDIPEGYSVSREKKERFSLILESASTNQTSMYLCASSFPDTGTYYNEQFFGPGTRLTVL.

This rearrangement joins TRBV9 to TRBJ2-1; 16 bases map to TRBD2. Germline loops: CDR1 SGDLS, CDR2 YYNGEE. Losses at the gene ends were 0 bases for V and 7 bases for J; bases not matched to a gene: 4. The CDR3 consists of 17 residues. The CDR3 DNA sequence: TGTGCCAGCAGCGTAGGAGGGACTAGCGGGAGGGGGAATGAGCAGTTCTTC. Translating it yields CASSVGGTSGRGNEQFF.

The gene calls are TRBV6-5 and TRBJ2-7; 11 bases align to TRBD2. CDR3 size: 14 residues. Unmatched junction bases numbered 8, after V lost 7 bases and J lost 6 bases. In germline, CDR1 is MNHEY, CDR2 SVGAGI. Here the CDR3 DNA reads TGTGCCAGCACCTACCGGCTAGCGGGAGGCGAGCAGTACTTC. Amino acid sequence: CASTYRLAGGEQYF.